This TCR beta chain was found in a study of blood T cell repertoires in COVID-19. The overall study: Samples representing acute and convalescent COVID-19 were sourced from the United States, Italy and Spain. Sample material is recorded as cDNA or gDNA derived from T cells, B-cell-depleted T cells, or PBMCs.

There are 15 residues in the CDR3. J was trimmed by 7 bases and V by 0 bases; bases with no gene match: 3. In germline, CDR1 is MNHEY, CDR2 SVGAGI. Authors' data handling: By means of reference gene primer amplification, nucleated cell counts were estimated. Some clones are missing from TCRdb's copy, which holds only in-frame ones; the method was immunoSEQ multiplex PCR. That table furnishes V, J and clone size, whereas the DNA furnished D and trimming. The sample yields around 430,000 clones, about nine tenths seen once. The sequenced sample was peripheral blood. The chain combines TRBV6-5 with TRBJ2-2, with 9 nucleotides matching TRBD2. The sequence derives from a woman aged 50 to 60 with COVID-19, enrolled during active disease. The DNA for the CDR3 is TGTGCCAGCAGTTACTCGGGACTAGCAAGCGGGGAGCTGTTTTTT. This translates into CASSYSGLASGELFF.